The entry below gives a single TCR beta chain sequence along with its context. For repertoire sequencing, the TCR beta CDR3 regions were amplified from RNA transcripts. HTBI primers were employed in first-round RT-PCR, then a second-round multiplex PCR followed. From the multiplex PCR reads, TCRdb called clonotypes with MiXCR, one entry per CDR3 protein. The table includes about 25,000 distinct CDR3 sequences, around 50% detected once. Germline loops: CDR1 PRHDT, CDR2 FYEKMQ (reference sequence). V dropped 3 bases and J dropped 8; count of bases not matched to a gene: 3. The CDR3 contains 13 residues. Fresh peripheral blood, roughly 9.8 ml, was the PBMC source. This sample stems from a study of Graves' ophthalmopathy and Graves' hyperthyroidism. Study overall: Ahead of any treatment, peripheral blood was obtained at the initial diagnosis.

The genes are TRBV13 and TRBJ1-2; 10 nucleotides align to TRBD1. Sequencing input: peripheral blood. This TCR derives from an adult woman with stable Graves' hyperthyroidism. The CDR3 nucleotides read TGTGCCAGCAGCTTCGACAGGGGGCAGGGCTACACCTTC. It specifies CASSFDRGQGYTF.